Listed below are T cell receptor beta chains from one sample, sequenced in a study of cytomegalovirus exposure and HLA in healthy donors. Repertoires were generated with immunoSEQ multiplex PCR, while TCRdb's copy carries only in-frame clones and drops some. The data contain around 170,000 clones, around nine tenths of them singletons. Sequencing was performed on PBMCs. Receptors originate from a man aged 18 to 30 in good health and CMV-seronegative. Both conserved end residues are part of each CDR3. Each record gives: D gene, clone size, J gene, V gene, CDR3 protein, CDR3 DNA. A D gene is named only where the DNA matches it firmly. For some rows the clone size is stated as once, few or many, or as a class when expanded; others skip it.

d_call: TRBD1; clone_size: NA; j_call: TRBJ1-5; v_call: TRBV27; cdr3_aa: CASRIQGAGQPQHF; cdr3_nt: TGTGCCAGCAGGATACAGGGGGCGGGTCAGCCCCAGCATTTT
d_call: NA; clone_size: NA; j_call: TRBJ2-7; v_call: TRBV5-6; cdr3_aa: CASSLDPNTGTYEQYF; cdr3_nt: TGTGCCAGCAGCTTGGATCCCAACACAGGAACCTACGAGCAGTACTTC
d_call: TRBD2; clone_size: NA; j_call: TRBJ2-5; v_call: TRBV7-2; cdr3_aa: CASSLEVSGVIFQETQYF; cdr3_nt: TGTGCCAGCAGCTTAGAGGTCAGCGGGGTCATTTTCCAAGAGACCCAGTACTTC
d_call: TRBD1; clone_size: once; j_call: TRBJ1-5; v_call: TRBV28; cdr3_aa: CASIIGQGTKPQHF; cdr3_nt: TGTGCCAGCATAATAGGACAGGGTACGAAGCCCCAGCATTTT
d_call: TRBD1; clone_size: NA; j_call: TRBJ2-2; v_call: TRBV4-1; cdr3_aa: CASSPRDRDTGELFF; cdr3_nt: TGCGCCAGCAGCCCCCGGGACAGGGACACCGGGGAGCTGTTTTTT
d_call: TRBD2; clone_size: NA; j_call: TRBJ2-7; v_call: TRBV27; cdr3_aa: CASSLILAGGPYEQYF; cdr3_nt: TGTGCCAGCAGCTTGATTCTAGCGGGAGGACCCTACGAGCAGTACTTC
d_call: TRBD2; clone_size: NA; j_call: TRBJ2-1; v_call: TRBV7-9; cdr3_aa: CASSSLRELYNEQFF; cdr3_nt: TGTGCCAGCAGCTCCTTGCGGGAGCTCTACAATGAGCAGTTCTTC
d_call: NA; clone_size: NA; j_call: TRBJ2-1; v_call: TRBV6-6; cdr3_aa: CASALGRGAYNEQFF; cdr3_nt: TGTGCCAGCGCGTTGGGCAGGGGCGCCTACAATGAGCAGTTCTTC
d_call: NA; clone_size: NA; j_call: TRBJ2-2; v_call: TRBV6-1; cdr3_aa: CASSEGWGPDSGELFF; cdr3_nt: TGTGCCAGCAGTGAAGGATGGGGGCCTGACTCCGGGGAGCTGTTTTTT
d_call: NA; clone_size: once; j_call: TRBJ1-5; v_call: TRBV28; cdr3_aa: CASSPLHNRDNQPQHF; cdr3_nt: TGTGCCAGCAGTCCGCTACACAACAGGGATAATCAGCCCCAGCATTTT
d_call: NA; clone_size: NA; j_call: TRBJ1-5; v_call: TRBV6-5; cdr3_aa: CASSYGGSNQPQHF; cdr3_nt: TGTGCCAGCAGTTACGGGGGCTCCAATCAGCCCCAGCATTTT
d_call: TRBD1; clone_size: NA; j_call: TRBJ2-2; v_call: TRBV4-1; cdr3_aa: CASSRFRDRVNTGELFF; cdr3_nt: TGCGCCAGCAGCCGCTTCCGGGACAGGGTAAACACCGGGGAGCTGTTTTTT
d_call: NA; clone_size: NA; j_call: TRBJ2-3; v_call: TRBV11-2; cdr3_aa: CASSNINNRGLTFTQYF; cdr3_nt: TGTGCCAGCAGCAACATTAATAACCGGGGACTCACTTTTACGCAGTATTTT
d_call: NA; clone_size: NA; j_call: TRBJ2-7; v_call: TRBV19; cdr3_aa: CASSIEFGTYEQYF; cdr3_nt: TGTGCCAGTAGTATAGAATTTGGCACCTACGAGCAGTACTTC
d_call: NA; clone_size: NA; j_call: TRBJ2-6; v_call: TRBV2; cdr3_aa: CASSGSSGANVLTF; cdr3_nt: TGTGCCAGCAGTGGGAGCTCTGGGGCCAACGTCCTGACTTTC
d_call: NA; clone_size: NA; j_call: TRBJ1-3; v_call: TRBV2; cdr3_aa: CASNDRPPSGNTIYF; cdr3_nt: TGTGCCAGCAACGACAGGCCCCCATCTGGAAACACCATATATTTT
d_call: TRBD2; clone_size: NA; j_call: TRBJ2-1; v_call: TRBV27; cdr3_aa: CASSLGLAPISSYNEQFF; cdr3_nt: TGTGCCAGCAGTCTTGGACTAGCGCCTATAAGCTCCTACAATGAGCAGTTCTTC
d_call: NA; clone_size: NA; j_call: TRBJ2-1; v_call: TRBV27; cdr3_aa: CASSLGGGGGWDEQFF; cdr3_nt: TGTGCCAGCAGTTTGGGGGGAGGAGGCGGGTGGGATGAGCAGTTCTTC
d_call: NA; clone_size: NA; j_call: TRBJ1-2; v_call: TRBV18; cdr3_aa: CASSPPTTTGRGYTF; cdr3_nt: TGTGCCAGCTCACCACCTACTACAACAGGAAGGGGCTACACCTTC
d_call: TRBD2; clone_size: NA; j_call: TRBJ2-1; v_call: TRBV19; cdr3_aa: CASSSIGREGLDEQFF; cdr3_nt: TGTGCCAGTAGTTCGATCGGGCGGGAGGGTCTCGATGAGCAGTTCTTC
d_call: TRBD1; clone_size: NA; j_call: TRBJ1-2; v_call: TRBV10-3; cdr3_aa: CAITQMGDSYGYTF; cdr3_nt: TGTGCCATCACACAAATGGGGGACAGCTATGGCTACACCTTC
d_call: NA; clone_size: NA; j_call: TRBJ2-5; v_call: TRBV29-1; cdr3_aa: CSVGARETQYF; cdr3_nt: TGCAGCGTTGGAGCTCGAGAGACCCAGTACTTC
d_call: TRBD1; clone_size: NA; j_call: TRBJ1-1; v_call: TRBV12-5; cdr3_aa: CASGISGGGTEAFF; cdr3_nt: TGTGCTAGTGGTATATCAGGGGGCGGCACTGAAGCTTTCTTT
d_call: NA; clone_size: NA; j_call: TRBJ2-2; v_call: TRBV28; cdr3_aa: CASRQNTGELFF; cdr3_nt: TGTGCCAGCAGACAGAACACCGGGGAGCTGTTTTTT
d_call: NA; clone_size: NA; j_call: TRBJ1-2; v_call: TRBV19; cdr3_aa: CASSIVGGEGYTF; cdr3_nt: TGTGCCAGTAGTATTGTCGGTGGTGAGGGCTACACCTTC
d_call: TRBD1; clone_size: few; j_call: TRBJ1-2; v_call: TRBV5-1; cdr3_aa: CASSLRRGTGHGYTF; cdr3_nt: TGCGCCAGCAGCTTGAGGCGTGGGACAGGGCATGGCTACACCTTC
d_call: NA; clone_size: NA; j_call: TRBJ1-2; v_call: TRBV29-1; cdr3_aa: CSAGAGDGYTF; cdr3_nt: TGCAGCGCGGGTGCAGGGGATGGCTACACCTTC
d_call: TRBD1; clone_size: NA; j_call: TRBJ1-2; v_call: TRBV7-2; cdr3_aa: CASSRPQTGGRGTYGYTF; cdr3_nt: TGTGCCAGCAGCCGACCACAGACAGGGGGCCGGGGAACCTATGGCTACACCTTC
d_call: TRBD2; clone_size: NA; j_call: TRBJ2-2; v_call: TRBV19; cdr3_aa: CASSLRAPASGTNTGELFF; cdr3_nt: TGTGCCAGTAGTCTCCGGGCCCCGGCCAGCGGGACCAACACCGGGGAGCTGTTTTTT
d_call: TRBD2; clone_size: NA; j_call: TRBJ2-3; v_call: TRBV5-6; cdr3_aa: CASSSYWTSGKTDTQYF; cdr3_nt: TGTGCCAGCAGCTCTTATTGGACTAGCGGGAAAACGGATACGCAGTATTTT
d_call: NA; clone_size: NA; j_call: TRBJ2-2; v_call: TRBV5-6; cdr3_aa: CASSPLPGDRTGELFF; cdr3_nt: TGTGCCAGCAGCCCCCTACCAGGGGATAGGACCGGGGAGCTGTTTTTT
d_call: NA; clone_size: NA; j_call: TRBJ1-2; v_call: TRBV7-9; cdr3_aa: CASSLTGMGGYTF; cdr3_nt: TGTGCCAGCAGCTTAACCGGGATGGGGGGCTACACCTTC
d_call: TRBD2; clone_size: NA; j_call: TRBJ2-1; v_call: TRBV2; cdr3_aa: CASSVSLADDNEQFF; cdr3_nt: TGTGCCAGCAGTGTCTCCCTAGCGGATGACAATGAGCAGTTCTTC
d_call: NA; clone_size: once; j_call: TRBJ2-1; v_call: TRBV29-1; cdr3_aa: CSVEPLLNRGGEQFF; cdr3_nt: TGCAGCGTTGAACCGCTTTTAAACCGAGGAGGAGAGCAGTTCTTC
d_call: TRBD1; clone_size: NA; j_call: TRBJ2-7; v_call: TRBV29-1; cdr3_aa: CSIAGGSGNEQYF; cdr3_nt: TGCAGCATAGCAGGGGGCAGCGGAAACGAGCAGTACTTC
d_call: NA; clone_size: NA; j_call: TRBJ2-1; v_call: TRBV28; cdr3_aa: CASSPERAEQFF; cdr3_nt: TGTGCCAGCAGCCCTGAGCGGGCTGAGCAGTTCTTC
d_call: TRBD1; clone_size: NA; j_call: TRBJ1-2; v_call: TRBV7-9; cdr3_aa: CASSPKDRAHGYTF; cdr3_nt: TGTGCCAGCAGCCCTAAGGACAGGGCTCATGGCTACACCTTC
d_call: NA; clone_size: NA; j_call: TRBJ1-2; v_call: TRBV6-5; cdr3_aa: CASSYSGHGGGGYTF; cdr3_nt: TGTGCCAGCAGTTACTCGGGGCACGGAGGAGGGGGCTACACCTTC
d_call: TRBD2; clone_size: NA; j_call: TRBJ2-2; v_call: TRBV27; cdr3_aa: CASSRGTIPGELFF; cdr3_nt: TGTGCCAGCAGTCGGGGGACTATCCCCGGGGAGCTGTTTTTT
d_call: NA; clone_size: NA; j_call: TRBJ2-1; v_call: TRBV6-4; cdr3_aa: CASSSLAGYNEQFF; cdr3_nt: TGTGCCAGCAGTTCCCTGGCGGGGTACAATGAGCAGTTCTTC
d_call: TRBD1; clone_size: NA; j_call: TRBJ1-2; v_call: TRBV19; cdr3_aa: CASSPQGQLNYGYTF; cdr3_nt: TGTGCCAGTAGTCCTCAGGGACAGCTCAACTATGGCTACACCTTC
d_call: TRBD1; clone_size: NA; j_call: TRBJ1-2; v_call: TRBV4-1; cdr3_aa: CASSQPTGGAYDGYTF; cdr3_nt: TGCGCCAGCAGCCAACCTACAGGGGGCGCTTATGATGGCTACACCTTC
d_call: TRBD1; clone_size: once; j_call: TRBJ2-1; v_call: TRBV29-1; cdr3_aa: CSVHRGPFNEQFF; cdr3_nt: TGCAGCGTTCACAGGGGGCCCTTCAATGAGCAGTTCTTC
d_call: NA; clone_size: NA; j_call: TRBJ1-3; v_call: TRBV7-6; cdr3_aa: CASSYGSGNTIYF; cdr3_nt: TGTGCCAGCAGCTACGGCTCTGGAAACACCATATATTTT
d_call: TRBD1; clone_size: NA; j_call: TRBJ2-7; v_call: TRBV10-2; cdr3_aa: CATRQGPYYEQYF; cdr3_nt: TGCGCCACCCGACAGGGGCCCTACTACGAGCAGTACTTC
d_call: TRBD1; clone_size: NA; j_call: TRBJ2-7; v_call: TRBV5-8; cdr3_aa: CASTREGQGTYEQYF; cdr3_nt: TGTGCCAGCACCCGTGAAGGACAGGGAACCTACGAGCAGTACTTC
d_call: NA; clone_size: NA; j_call: TRBJ1-2; v_call: TRBV5-6; cdr3_aa: CASSSAGREVNYGYTF; cdr3_nt: TGTGCCAGCAGCTCGGCAGGGAGGGAGGTGAACTATGGCTACACCTTC
d_call: NA; clone_size: few; j_call: TRBJ1-2; v_call: TRBV6-1; cdr3_aa: CATFFNYGYTF; cdr3_nt: TGTGCCACCTTTTTTAACTATGGCTACACCTTC